Following are 25 T cell receptor beta chains from one sample sequenced in a study of blood T cells in healthy people across ages. Sample-barcoded 5' priming and a J-beta primer mix drove a second PCR of 7 to 11 cycles. From the 5' RACE reads, TCRdb called clonotypes with MiXCR, one entry per CDR3 protein. The sample has about 1.1 million distinct CDR3 sequences, more than 30% seen once. Sequencing was carried out using blood. Source of these receptors: a young man in good health.

This clonotype was observed a single time. The chain is built from TRBV10-3 and TRBJ1-1; D is perhaps TRBD1 (5 bases). The germline V and J ends were trimmed by 3 bases and 1 base, with 15 bases remaining between them. Per the germline V gene, CDR1 is ENHRY and CDR2 is SYGVKD. There are 16 residues in the CDR3. This CDR3 reads CAISEATGLANTEAFF. CDR3 sequence (DNA): TGTGCCATCAGTGAAGCTACGGGACTCGCGAACACTGAAGCTTTCTTT.

This clonotype was seen just once. The CDR3 loop reads CASSLEDFSSYNSPLHF. CDR3 in DNA: TGTGCCAGCAGCTTAGAGGACTTCAGCTCCTATAATTCACCCCTCCACTTT. This rearrangement joins TRBV7-9 to TRBJ1-6, with D uncertain. V lost 1 base to trimming and J lost 0 bases, with 10 bases between them. Germline values: CDR1 SEHNR, CDR2 FQNEAQ (reference sequence). The CDR3 spans 17 residues. The complete variable domain, with remaining parts taken from reference TRBV7-9 and TRBJ1-6, reads DTGVSQNPRHKITKRGQNVTFRCDPISEHNRLYWYRQTLGQGPEFLTYFQNEAQLEKSRLLSDRFSAERPKGSFSTLEIQRTEQGDSAMYLCASSLEDFSSYNSPLHFGNGTRLTVT.

The J gene is TRBJ2-2, the V gene TRBV15; D remains ambiguous. V shed 6 bases and J shed 6 bases, with 8 bases lying between them. This CDR3 is 12 amino acids long. CDR1 is LNHNV and CDR2 is YYDKDF in the germline V gene (reference sequence). CDR3 sequence reads: CATRIYPGELFF. The CDR3 DNA sequence: TGTGCCACCAGAATATACCCCGGGGAGCTGTTTTTT.

This clonotype was seen a few times. V usage is TRBV10-3 and J usage is TRBJ2-6; TRBD1 is a possible D gene (5 bases). The CDR3 contains 18 residues. The V gene lost 6 bases and the J gene lost 0 bases, with 18 bases spanning the gap. Germline CDR1 reads ENHRY; CDR2 reads SYGVKD. The DNA of the CDR3 is TGTGCCATCAGGGAAGGCAGGGTATCAAACTCTGGGGCCAACGTCCTGACTTTC. This translates into CAIREGRVSNSGANVLTF.

This clonotype was counted a few times. The chain recombines TRBV2 with TRBJ2-4; unclear D gene. V shed 2 bases and J shed 6 bases, with 11 bases lying between them. This CDR3 is 14 amino acids long. In germline, CDR1 is SNHLY, CDR2 FYNNEI. CDR3 in DNA: TGTGCCAGCAGTGAACAGGAAGGTCGAAACATTCAGTACTTC. Translation gives CASSEQEGRNIQYF.

The genes are TRBV2 and TRBJ2-2; the match to TRBD2 covers 12 bases. There are 16 residues in the CDR3. Trimming cost V 8 bases and J 2 bases; bases outside gene matches: 6. Germline V gene data show CDR1 as SNHLY and CDR2 as FYNNEI. As DNA, the CDR3 is TGTGCCAGCCTGATAGGACTAGCGGGAAACACCGGGGAGCTGTTTTTT. Amino acids: CASLIGLAGNTGELFF.

V and J are TRBV19 and TRBJ1-1, with 7 bases fitting TRBD1. The CDR3 runs 14 residues. Germline CDR1 is LNHDA and CDR2 is SQIVND (reference sequence). V gave up 4 bases and J gave up 5 bases; unmatched junction bases: 7. The CDR3 DNA is TGTGCCAGTAGTAACCGACAGGGCTGGACTGAAGCTTTCTTT. Protein product: CASSNRQGWTEAFF. Variable domain in full (rest from reference TRBV19 and TRBJ1-1): DGGITQSPKYLFRKEGQNVTLSCEQNLNHDAMYWYRQDPGQGLRLIYYSQIVNDFQKGDIAEGYSVSREKKESFPLTVTSAQKNPTAFYLCASSNRQGWTEAFFGQGTRLTVV.

DNA of the CDR3: TGTGCCTGGAGTGTACATTTTTGGGGGAATTGGTCCTACAATGAGCAGTTCTTC. Its protein is CAWSVHFWGNWSYNEQFF. V gene TRBV30 combines with J gene TRBJ2-1; possibly TRBD1 or TRBD2 for D (5 bases each). The CDR3 contains 18 residues. V gave up 0 bases and J gave up 1 base, with 19 bases separating them. The germline V gene has CDR1 GTSNPN and CDR2 SVGIG (reference sequence).

This clonotype was found a few times. The gene calls are TRBV16 and TRBJ1-5; unclear D gene. The CDR3 consists of 14 residues. Trimming took 0 bases from V and 7 from J, leaving 10 bases between them. CDR1 KGHSY and CDR2 FQNENV come from the germline V gene. The CDR3 loop is CASSQSDISQPQHF. The CDR3 coding sequence is TGTGCCAGCAGCCAATCTGACATATCGCAGCCCCAGCATTTT.

This clonotype was seen many times. This chain joins TRBV12-3 or TRBV12-4 and TRBJ1-2; D not resolved. The CDR3 has 14 amino acids. V was clipped by 0 bases and J by 2 bases, with 7 bases between them. DNA of the CDR3: TGTGCCAGCAGTTTAGCTGGCGGGAACTATGGCTACACCTTC. Its translation is CASSLAGGNYGYTF.

In this sample, this clonotype turned up a few times. The chain employs TRBV12-3 or TRBV12-4 and TRBJ1-2; D gene uncertain. Trimming shortened V by 6 bases and J by 3 bases, and 17 bases separated the two germline ends. The CDR3 is 15 amino acids. CDR3 region: CASSHLIATHYGYTF. DNA for the CDR3: TGTGCCAGCAGCCACCTAATAGCAACTCACTATGGCTACACCTTC.

This sequence joins TRBV6-5 and TRBJ2-7; D possibly matches TRBD1 or TRBD2 (5 bases each). There are 15 residues in the CDR3. The V and J ends lost 0 bases and 7 bases respectively, with 16 bases between them. CDR1 and CDR2 from the germline V gene are MNHEY and SVGAGI. The CDR3 loop is CASSYSNGAYNEQYF. The CDR3 DNA follows: TGTGCCAGCAGTTACTCGAACGGGGCGTACAATGAGCAGTACTTC.

This clonotype has a handful of counts. The J gene is TRBJ2-1, the V gene TRBV5-1; 8 nucleotides match TRBD2. Germline-derived CDR1 and CDR2 are SGHRS and YFSETQ. The CDR3 consists of 15 residues. V shed 4 bases and J 4 bases; nucleotides not matched to a gene: 7. CDR3 nucleotide sequence: TGCGCCAGCAGCCCTACCGGGACTAGGTACAATGAGCAGTTCTTC. It is translated as CASSPTGTRYNEQFF. Together with reference TRBV5-1 and TRBJ2-1, the CDR3 gives the full variable domain: KAGVTQTPRYLIKTRGQQVTLSCSPISGHRSVSWYQQTPGQGLQFLFEYFSETQRNKGNFPGRFSGRQFSNSRSEMNVSTLELGDSALYLCASSPTGTRYNEQFFGPGTRLTVL.

The CDR3 region has the DNA TGTGCCACCAGTGACCCCGGACCTGGGGACACTGAAGCTTTCTTT. Its translation is CATSDPGPGDTEAFF. The gene calls are TRBV24-1 and TRBJ1-1; no clear D gene. This CDR3 is built from 15 residues. The V gene's germline CDR1 is KGHDR and CDR2 SFDVKD. The V end was cut by 4 bases, the J end by 3 bases, with 14 bases between.

This clonotype was counted many times. The V and J genes are TRBV20-1 and TRBJ2-7; 10 nucleotides align to TRBD1. The CDR3 has 12 amino acids. The V segment lost 6 bases and the J segment 5 bases; nucleotides outside the gene matches: 4. Per germline, CDR1 DFQATT and CDR2 SNEGSKA (reference sequence). CDR3 coding DNA: TGCAGTGCGGGACAGGGGAACCACGAGCAGTACTTC. Translated: CSAGQGNHEQYF.

This clonotype was detected a few times. The chain is built from TRBV4-3 and TRBJ1-1, with no clear D. V was clipped by 7 bases and J by 4 bases, with 13 bases between them. Germline V lookup: CDR1 LGHNA, CDR2 YSLEER. The CDR3 sequence is 13 residues long. CDR3 residues: CASTSAWGTEAFF. In nucleotides, the CDR3 is TGCGCCAGCACCTCAGCTTGGGGCACTGAAGCTTTCTTT.

The chain carries TRBV30 and TRBJ1-5; a possible D gene is TRBD1 (5 bases). There are 14 residues in the CDR3. The germline V gene encodes CDR1 GTSNPN and CDR2 SVGIG (reference sequence). Between the trimmed V and J ends, which lost 2 bases and 3 bases, there was a span of 11 bases. The CDR3 region has the DNA TGTGCCTGGAGTCCCCGAGGGGACAATCAGCCCCAGCATTTT. Translating it yields CAWSPRGDNQPQHF.

Here the CDR3 reads CASCRVDRAYEQYF. The CDR3 DNA reads TGTGCCAGCTGCCGAGTTGATCGAGCCTACGAGCAGTACTTC. The chain is built from TRBV6-2 or TRBV6-3 and TRBJ2-7; no clear D. Trimming shortened V by 8 bases and J by 2 bases, and 16 bases separated the two germline ends. The CDR3 spans 14 residues. Germline V CDR1 and CDR2: MNHEY, SVGEGT.

This chain connects TRBV4-3 to TRBJ1-1; 7 bases fit TRBD1. CDR1 LGHNA and CDR2 YSLEER come from the germline V gene. J lost 3 bases, V lost 0 bases, and 7 bases had no gene match. The CDR3 spans 16 residues. CDR3 sequence (DNA): TGCGCCAGCAGCCAAGACGGACAGGAGTCGGACACTGAAGCTTTCTTT. The encoded protein is CASSQDGQESDTEAFF.

This clonotype was detected a few times. The chain joins TRBV12-3 or TRBV12-4 to TRBJ2-6, with 8 bases aligning to TRBD1. CDR3 length equals 16 residues. The trim removed 7 bases at V and 0 bases at J, leaving 5 bases unmatched. The CDR3 DNA reads as TGTGCCAGCATAAGGACAGGGCCCTCTGGGGCCAACGTCCTGACTTTC. Amino acid sequence: CASIRTGPSGANVLTF.

Concerning this clonotype: One end of the junction is discordant with germline, which a read error may explain. The chain joins TRBV27 to TRBJ2-5; 10 bases align to TRBD1. In germline, CDR1 is MNHEY, CDR2 SMNVEV (reference sequence). CDR3 length equals 17 residues. The CDR3, as DNA: TGTGCCAGCAGTCCAATGACAGGGGGCCTTGAGCTCCATGAGCAGCACTTC. Translated: CASSPMTGGLELHEQHF.

The V gene is TRBV11-2, the J gene TRBJ2-5, with 8 bases that match TRBD2. The J call may be in error: the DNA end matches TRBJ2-7 better. The germline CDR1 and CDR2 sequences are SGHAT and FQNNGV. The CDR3 extends over 15 amino acids. CDR3 DNA: TGTGCCAGCAGCGCAGGGGTTAGCGGGAAATACGAGCAGTACTTC. Translating it yields CASSAGVSGKYEQYF.

The chain employs TRBV20-1 and TRBJ2-7; D may be TRBD2 (5 bases). Trimming removed 0 bases from V and 9 bases from J, with 15 bases in between. Germline V gene lookup returns CDR1 DFQATT and CDR2 SNEGSKA (reference sequence). There are 13 residues in the CDR3. As DNA, the CDR3 is TGCAGTGCTAGAGATCTAGAGCGGCCCGGGCAGTACTTC. Translated, it gives CSARDLERPGQYF.

This clonotype was recorded a few times. The genes are TRBV7-8 and TRBJ2-5; 7 nucleotides match TRBD1. From germline, CDR1 is SGHVS and CDR2 FQNEAQ. V lost 5 bases to trimming and J lost 0 bases; unmatched junction nucleotides: 15. The CDR3 spans 18 residues. The CDR3 is CASSATSTGEANQETQYF. In DNA, the CDR3 is TGTGCCAGCAGCGCAACTTCTACAGGGGAAGCGAACCAAGAGACCCAGTACTTC.

The chain recombines TRBV10-3 with TRBJ1-6, with D unclear. CDR1 is ENHRY and CDR2 is SYGVKD in the germline V gene. V lost 0 bases and J lost 7, with 7 bases in between. This CDR3 has 14 residues. The CDR3 loop is CAISESSGNSPLHF. CDR3 in DNA: TGTGCCATCAGTGAGTCGAGCGGGAATTCACCCCTCCACTTT.